A selection of T cell receptor beta chains follows, all from one sample in a study of CD8 T cells in Susac syndrome. TCRdb redid the calling of the immunoSEQ multiplex PCR reads with MiXCR, one entry per CDR3 protein. Of about 120,000 distinct CDR3 sequences listed, 96% are singletons. The sequencing sample was made of CD4+ T cells from PBMCs. These receptor sequences come from a human donor with Susac syndrome. CDR3s include the opening cysteine and the closing phenylalanine or tryptophan. The order of the fields is CDR3 DNA, CDR3 protein, D gene, V gene, J gene, clone size. The D gene is left open where the match is weak. Only some rows state a clone size, as once, few, many or a class for expanded clones.

CDR3nt: TGTGCCAGCAGCCTGCCCCGGGACGGCGCTAATGAAAAACTGTTTTTT; CDR3aa: CASSLPRDGANEKLFF; d_gene: -; v_gene: TRBV7-9; j_gene: TRBJ1-4; abundance: -
CDR3nt: TGCGCCAGCAGCTCAGGGGACAGGGAACACTACACCTTC; CDR3aa: CASSSGDREHYTF; d_gene: TRBD1; v_gene: TRBV5-1; j_gene: TRBJ1-2; abundance: -
CDR3nt: TGTGCCATCAACCCGGGACAGGGGGTCAATGAGCAGTTCTTC; CDR3aa: CAINPGQGVNEQFF; d_gene: TRBD1; v_gene: TRBV10-3; j_gene: TRBJ2-1; abundance: -
CDR3nt: TGTGCCAGCAGCTTAGGCGGGACGAGGAATCGACCCCAGCATTTT; CDR3aa: CASSLGGTRNRPQHF; d_gene: -; v_gene: TRBV7-2; j_gene: TRBJ1-5; abundance: -
CDR3nt: TGCAGTGCTAGAGAAGGCGGGAGGGCCGGAAATGAGCAGTTCTTC; CDR3aa: CSAREGGRAGNEQFF; d_gene: TRBD2; v_gene: TRBV20-1; j_gene: TRBJ2-1; abundance: -
CDR3nt: TGCGCCAGCAACCAGCGGGAGGGCCAAGAGACCCAGTACTTC; CDR3aa: CASNQREGQETQYF; d_gene: TRBD2; v_gene: TRBV5-1; j_gene: TRBJ2-5; abundance: -
CDR3nt: TGCAGTGCTAGAACAGACACTGAAGCTTTCTTT; CDR3aa: CSARTDTEAFF; d_gene: -; v_gene: TRBV20-1; j_gene: TRBJ1-1; abundance: -
CDR3nt: TGTGCCAGCAGTGCCGGGACAGGCAATGAAAAACTGTTTTTT; CDR3aa: CASSAGTGNEKLFF; d_gene: TRBD1; v_gene: TRBV2; j_gene: TRBJ1-4; abundance: -
CDR3nt: TGTGCCTGGACCCTAGCGCCTAGCACAGATACGCAGTATTTT; CDR3aa: CAWTLAPSTDTQYF; d_gene: -; v_gene: TRBV30; j_gene: TRBJ2-3; abundance: -
CDR3nt: TGTGCCAGCTCACCACCGATAAGAGGGGAGAGGAATGAGCAGTTCTTC; CDR3aa: CASSPPIRGERNEQFF; d_gene: -; v_gene: TRBV18; j_gene: TRBJ2-1; abundance: once
CDR3nt: TGTGCCTGGAACCCAGGAGCTAGCACAGATACGCAGTATTTT; CDR3aa: CAWNPGASTDTQYF; d_gene: -; v_gene: TRBV30; j_gene: TRBJ2-3; abundance: -
CDR3nt: TGCAGCGTTGAGAAGGGAGACTATGGCTACACCTTC; CDR3aa: CSVEKGDYGYTF; d_gene: -; v_gene: TRBV29-1; j_gene: TRBJ1-2; abundance: -
CDR3nt: TGTGCCAGCAGCCCATGGGGGGCAAGCTACGAGCAGTACTTC; CDR3aa: CASSPWGASYEQYF; d_gene: -; v_gene: TRBV6-5; j_gene: TRBJ2-7; abundance: -
CDR3nt: TGTGCCAGCAGCTTAAGCGGCGACGAGCAGTACTTC; CDR3aa: CASSLSGDEQYF; d_gene: -; v_gene: TRBV7-2; j_gene: TRBJ2-7; abundance: few